This T cell receptor beta chain was profiled in a study of shared clonotypes between healthy human individuals. For the study at large: CD4 naive and CD4 memory each took three plates per donor, while CD8 naive took two and CD8 memory one. Study-wide results and limits: Clonotypes shared by all four sorted-subset donors had higher generation probabilities than non-shared clonotypes.

Researchers divided each subset's genomic DNA evenly across several immunoSEQ plates. In the original workflow: ImmunoSEQ sequences covered only the junction and lacked quality scores; filtering therefore differed. The method was immunoSEQ multiplex PCR; TCRdb's version includes in-frame clones alone and lacks a portion of them. V, J and clone size are taken as reported in that table, and D and trimming were inferred from the DNA itself. The sample includes about 980,000 clones, approximately 80% seen only once; the top ten take approximately 1.5%. After removal of 8 bases from V and 8 bases from J, the junction contained 8 bases not matched to a gene. CDR3 length: 13 amino acids. CDR1 and CDR2 from the germline V gene are MNHEY and SVGAGI. Worth noting for this clone: Its antigen is as yet unknown.

The gene calls are TRBV6-5 and TRBJ2-1; TRBD1 aligns across 8 bases. This sequence originates from a man between 18 and 29 years old in good health. Sequencing was done on a sample of memory CD4+ T cells sorted from blood. Subset here: CD45RA-negative fraction. The CDR3 region is CASGIDRGDEQFF. CDR3 nucleotide sequence: TGTGCCAGCGGAATTGACAGGGGAGATGAGCAGTTCTTC.